These T cell receptor beta chains were read from a single sample in a study of blood T cell repertoires in COVID-19. The assay was immunoSEQ multiplex PCR, and TCRdb's table has in-frame clones only and misses some. The table includes approximately 230,000 clones, roughly 89% detected once. The sequencing input was PBMCs or T cells enriched from blood (not recorded which). The origin of the receptors is a woman between 25 and 40 years old who had recovered from COVID-19. Each CDR3 is given with its conserved first and last residue. Each record gives: clone size, D gene, J gene, V gene, CDR3 DNA, CDR3 protein. The D gene is left open where the match is weak. Only some rows state a clone size, as once, few, many or a class for expanded clones.

abundance: once; d_gene: TRBD2; j_gene: TRBJ2-3; v_gene: TRBV9; CDR3nt: TGTGCCAGCAGCGTAAGTGGCGGGAGGAGCACAGATACGCAGTATTTT; CDR3aa: CASSVSGGRSTDTQYF
abundance: once; d_gene: .; j_gene: TRBJ2-3; v_gene: TRBV3-1/TRBV3-2; CDR3nt: TGTGCCAGCAGCCAAGATCGATCTAGCAGAAGCACAGATACGCAGTATTTT; CDR3aa: CASSQDRSSRSTDTQYF
abundance: .; d_gene: TRBD2; j_gene: TRBJ2-1; v_gene: TRBV13; CDR3nt: TGTGCCAGCAGCGAGACTAGCGGGGGGTACAATGAGCAGTTCTTC; CDR3aa: CASSETSGGYNEQFF
abundance: few; d_gene: .; j_gene: TRBJ1-5; v_gene: TRBV24-1; CDR3nt: TGTGCCACCAGTGATTCAATGGACGGGACACGGGCCCAGCATTTT; CDR3aa: CATSDSMDGTRAQHF
abundance: .; d_gene: .; j_gene: TRBJ1-2; v_gene: TRBV7-9; CDR3nt: TGTGCCAGCAGCTTAATTGTAGCGAACTATGGCTACACCTTC; CDR3aa: CASSLIVANYGYTF
abundance: .; d_gene: TRBD2; j_gene: TRBJ2-5; v_gene: TRBV24-1; CDR3nt: TGTGCCACCAGAGCGGGAGGGGAGGTGGAGACCCAGTACTTC; CDR3aa: CATRAGGEVETQYF
abundance: .; d_gene: .; j_gene: TRBJ1-2; v_gene: TRBV25-1; CDR3nt: TGTGCCAGCAGTTATAACTATGGCTACACCTTC; CDR3aa: CASSYNYGYTF
abundance: .; d_gene: .; j_gene: TRBJ2-1; v_gene: TRBV30; CDR3nt: TGTGCCTGGAGTGTGGGGGCCGAGCAGTTCTTC; CDR3aa: CAWSVGAEQFF
abundance: .; d_gene: .; j_gene: TRBJ2-7; v_gene: TRBV7-2; CDR3nt: TGTGCCAGCAGACAAAATACAGCTACCGAGCAGTACTTC; CDR3aa: CASRQNTATEQYF
abundance: .; d_gene: TRBD1; j_gene: TRBJ1-2; v_gene: TRBV9; CDR3nt: TGTGCCAGCAGCCAAAAGGACAGGGGGAGCGATGGCTACACCTTC; CDR3aa: CASSQKDRGSDGYTF
abundance: .; d_gene: TRBD1; j_gene: TRBJ2-7; v_gene: TRBV7-2; CDR3nt: TGTGCCAGCAGCTTAGCGGGGGACAGCTACGAGCAGTACTTC; CDR3aa: CASSLAGDSYEQYF
abundance: .; d_gene: .; j_gene: TRBJ1-6; v_gene: TRBV7-8; CDR3nt: TGTGCCAGCAGTAGATATTATGAGAATTCACCCCTCCACTTT; CDR3aa: CASSRYYENSPLHF
abundance: .; d_gene: .; j_gene: TRBJ1-5; v_gene: TRBV6-4; CDR3nt: TGTGCCAGCAGTGAAACGGGCAATCAGCCCCAGCATTTT; CDR3aa: CASSETGNQPQHF
abundance: .; d_gene: .; j_gene: TRBJ1-4; v_gene: TRBV28; CDR3nt: TGTGCCAGCAGTTTAATGGCGGAGGCTTTGCGGGAAAAACTGTTTTTT; CDR3aa: CASSLMAEALREKLFF
abundance: .; d_gene: .; j_gene: TRBJ1-6; v_gene: TRBV10-3; CDR3nt: TGTGCCATCAGTGAGTCGGCAGGGCATAATTCACCCCTCCACTTT; CDR3aa: CAISESAGHNSPLHF
abundance: .; d_gene: .; j_gene: TRBJ2-3; v_gene: TRBV19; CDR3nt: TGTGCCAGTAGTCTCCAGGGGCTAGGTACGCAGTATTTT; CDR3aa: CASSLQGLGTQYF
abundance: .; d_gene: .; j_gene: TRBJ1-1; v_gene: TRBV19; CDR3nt: TGTGCCAGTAGTATAGTTGTAGGCAGGGGCATCATTCGGGACACTGAAGCTTTCTTT; CDR3aa: CASSIVVGRGIIRDTEAFF
abundance: .; d_gene: .; j_gene: TRBJ1-2; v_gene: TRBV12-3/TRBV12-4; CDR3nt: TGTGCCAGCAGCTCCGACAGTTTCTATGGCTACACCTTC; CDR3aa: CASSSDSFYGYTF
abundance: .; d_gene: TRBD2; j_gene: TRBJ2-2; v_gene: TRBV27; CDR3nt: TGTGCCAGCAGTTTCGCTAGCGGGAGGGCGCGTCCCGGGGAGCTGTTTTTT; CDR3aa: CASSFASGRARPGELFF
abundance: .; d_gene: .; j_gene: TRBJ1-6; v_gene: TRBV30; CDR3nt: TGTGCCTGGATCGTGGGGGGGAATTCACCCCTCCACTTT; CDR3aa: CAWIVGGNSPLHF
abundance: .; d_gene: .; j_gene: TRBJ2-1; v_gene: TRBV7-2; CDR3nt: TGTGCCAGCAGCTTAGGTCAGGGAGGGGGAATGTATGAGCAGTTCTTC; CDR3aa: CASSLGQGGGMYEQFF
abundance: .; d_gene: .; j_gene: TRBJ2-2; v_gene: TRBV6-5; CDR3nt: TGTGCCAGCAAAGAACTCGAGGCCGGGGAGCTGTTTTTT; CDR3aa: CASKELEAGELFF
abundance: .; d_gene: .; j_gene: TRBJ2-1; v_gene: TRBV7-9; CDR3nt: TGTGCCAGCAGCAAAAGGGACAACTACAATGAGCAGTTCTTC; CDR3aa: CASSKRDNYNEQFF
abundance: .; d_gene: TRBD1; j_gene: TRBJ1-1; v_gene: TRBV7-2; CDR3nt: TGTGCCAGCAGCTTAGCACTACAGGGGTTAGACACTGAAGCTTTCTTT; CDR3aa: CASSLALQGLDTEAFF
abundance: .; d_gene: TRBD2; j_gene: TRBJ2-3; v_gene: TRBV4-3; CDR3nt: TGCGCCAGCAGCCGCAGTCCGACTAGCGGGAGCACAGATACGCAGTATTTT; CDR3aa: CASSRSPTSGSTDTQYF
abundance: .; d_gene: .; j_gene: TRBJ1-3; v_gene: TRBV6-5; CDR3nt: TGTGCCAGCAGTATAAACTCTGGAAACACCATATATTTT; CDR3aa: CASSINSGNTIYF
abundance: .; d_gene: TRBD1; j_gene: TRBJ1-2; v_gene: TRBV19; CDR3nt: TGTGCCAGTAGAAGAGGGGGACAGGGGGCTGGTGGCTACACCTTC; CDR3aa: CASRRGGQGAGGYTF
abundance: .; d_gene: .; j_gene: TRBJ1-1; v_gene: TRBV6-5; CDR3nt: TGTGCCAGCAGTTCACGAGACAGGCGGAACACTGAAGCTTTCTTT; CDR3aa: CASSSRDRRNTEAFF
abundance: .; d_gene: .; j_gene: TRBJ1-2; v_gene: TRBV4-1; CDR3nt: TGCGCCAGCAGCCAAGACGGCAGGGCGTATGGCTACACCTTC; CDR3aa: CASSQDGRAYGYTF
abundance: once; d_gene: TRBD1; j_gene: TRBJ2-7; v_gene: TRBV27; CDR3nt: TGTGCCAGCAGTTTTACGGGACAGGGAAGGTACGAGCAGTACTTC; CDR3aa: CASSFTGQGRYEQYF
abundance: .; d_gene: TRBD1; j_gene: TRBJ1-1; v_gene: TRBV5-1; CDR3nt: TGCGCCAGCAGCTTGGGCTCAGGGGGGAACACTGAAGCTTTCTTT; CDR3aa: CASSLGSGGNTEAFF
abundance: .; d_gene: .; j_gene: TRBJ2-1; v_gene: TRBV7-2; CDR3nt: TGTGCCAGCAGTCTAGAGGCGGCGGGTCTAACTTACAATGAGCAGTTCTTC; CDR3aa: CASSLEAAGLTYNEQFF
abundance: once; d_gene: .; j_gene: TRBJ1-5; v_gene: TRBV4-2; CDR3nt: TGTGCCAGCAGCCAAGAGGGGGCGCAGCCCCAGCATTTT; CDR3aa: CASSQEGAQPQHF
abundance: .; d_gene: .; j_gene: TRBJ1-3; v_gene: TRBV3-1/TRBV3-2; CDR3nt: TGTGCCAGCAGCCCCAGACACGCTCCCTCTGGAAACACCATATATTTT; CDR3aa: CASSPRHAPSGNTIYF
abundance: once; d_gene: .; j_gene: TRBJ2-2; v_gene: TRBV7-6; CDR3nt: TGTGCCAGCAGCCATTCTCAAAGTCCAGGGGACGTCGGGGAGCTGTTTTTT; CDR3aa: CASSHSQSPGDVGELFF
abundance: .; d_gene: .; j_gene: TRBJ2-1; v_gene: TRBV28; CDR3nt: TGTGCCAGCAGCCCAGGCGCCTTACTCTACAATGAGCAGTTCTTC; CDR3aa: CASSPGALLYNEQFF
abundance: .; d_gene: TRBD2; j_gene: TRBJ2-5; v_gene: TRBV15; CDR3nt: TGTGCCACCAGCAGGAGGACCGGGAGGCGGGTTGGGGAGACCCAGTACTTC; CDR3aa: CATSRRTGRRVGETQYF
abundance: few; d_gene: TRBD2; j_gene: TRBJ2-3; v_gene: TRBV6-2/TRBV6-3; CDR3nt: TGTGCCAGCAGCCCCGGGACTAGCGGGGAACCTAGCACAGATACGCAGTATTTT; CDR3aa: CASSPGTSGEPSTDTQYF
abundance: .; d_gene: .; j_gene: TRBJ1-1; v_gene: TRBV24-1; CDR3nt: TGTGCCACCAGTGATTTGCGGGTCGGAAGAGCTTTCTTT; CDR3aa: CATSDLRVGRAFF
abundance: .; d_gene: TRBD1; j_gene: TRBJ1-3; v_gene: TRBV30; CDR3nt: TGTGCCTGGACCCACGGGGACAGTAGAAACACCATATATTTT; CDR3aa: CAWTHGDSRNTIYF
abundance: .; d_gene: .; j_gene: TRBJ1-4; v_gene: TRBV15; CDR3nt: TGTGCCACCAGCCCCCGTAGGAGGGAGGCTGATGAAAAACTGTTTTTT; CDR3aa: CATSPRRREADEKLFF
abundance: .; d_gene: TRBD1; j_gene: TRBJ1-4; v_gene: TRBV19; CDR3nt: TGTGCCAGTACCCCGCTACAGGGGCCACGTGAAAAACTGTTTTTT; CDR3aa: CASTPLQGPREKLFF
abundance: .; d_gene: .; j_gene: TRBJ1-5; v_gene: TRBV4-1; CDR3nt: TGCGCCAGCAGCCAAGAGGTAAACAGGGATCAGCCCCAGCATTTT; CDR3aa: CASSQEVNRDQPQHF
abundance: .; d_gene: .; j_gene: TRBJ1-1; v_gene: TRBV5-4; CDR3nt: TGTGCCAGCAGCCAACTCCAAAGAAACACTGAAGCTTTCTTT; CDR3aa: CASSQLQRNTEAFF
abundance: once; d_gene: .; j_gene: TRBJ2-5; v_gene: TRBV19; CDR3nt: TGTGCCAGTAGTACCCGGTGGCGGGGGCGCGGGGTCCAAGAGACCCAGTACTTC; CDR3aa: CASSTRWRGRGVQETQYF
abundance: .; d_gene: .; j_gene: TRBJ1-2; v_gene: TRBV30; CDR3nt: TGTGCCTGGAGTCCAGGGCCGGGCTACACCTTC; CDR3aa: CAWSPGPGYTF
abundance: .; d_gene: TRBD1; j_gene: TRBJ1-1; v_gene: TRBV18; CDR3nt: TGTGCCAGCTCACCACCAAGTAGAAACAGGGGTGAGACTGAAGCTTTCTTT; CDR3aa: CASSPPSRNRGETEAFF
abundance: few; d_gene: .; j_gene: TRBJ1-1; v_gene: TRBV5-4; CDR3nt: TGTGCCAGCAGCTTTTTAGGGGGACACACTGAAGCTTTCTTT; CDR3aa: CASSFLGGHTEAFF
abundance: .; d_gene: .; j_gene: TRBJ1-5; v_gene: TRBV7-2; CDR3nt: TGTGCCAGCAGCTTAGCCACAGCCGCCAATCAGCCCCAGCATTTT; CDR3aa: CASSLATAANQPQHF